A single sample gave rise to the 10 T cell receptor beta chains below, sequenced in a study of brain T cells in children with intractable seizures. Libraries were prepared by immunoSEQ multiplex PCR; TCRdb keeps only in-frame clonotypes and omits some of them. The sample carries tens of thousands of clones, 85% to 95% recorded once. The sequencing here drew on peripheral blood, taken at surgery. Source of these receptors: a boy in the first two years of life with tuberous sclerosis and intractable seizures.

V and J are TRBV24-1 and TRBJ2-4; 9 bases line up with TRBD1. This CDR3 has 15 residues. The J segment lost 3 bases and the V segment lost 5 bases, leaving 4 bases of the junction unmatched. Per germline, CDR1 KGHDR and CDR2 SFDVKD. The CDR3 coding sequence is TGTGCCACCAGTGGGACAGGGGATGGCAAAAACATTCAGTACTTC. Translation: CATSGTGDGKNIQYF.

This clone was seen a single time. This chain uses TRBV28 with TRBJ1-5, with D unclear. V shed 6 bases and J shed 5 bases, with 14 bases lying between them. From germline, CDR1 is MDHEN and CDR2 SYDVKM. The CDR3 consists of 14 residues. The CDR3 protein is CASRGSRVDQPQHF. CDR3 bases: TGTGCCAGCAGAGGTTCGCGGGTTGATCAGCCCCAGCATTTT.

The rearrangement joins TRBV27 to TRBJ1-2; D unclear. The V end lost 3 bases, the J end lost 4 bases, and 9 bases lay between the germline ends. Germline loops: CDR1 MNHEY, CDR2 SMNVEV (reference sequence). The CDR3 has 13 residues. CDR3: CASSFGAGYGYTF. The CDR3 coding sequence is TGTGCCAGCAGTTTCGGAGCTGGCTATGGCTACACCTTC.

The J gene is TRBJ2-2, the V gene TRBV30, with 10 bases that match TRBD2. V shed 8 bases, J shed 3 bases, and the junction held 9 bases outside the gene matches. The CDR3 sequence is 15 residues long. Germline V gene sequence: CDR1 GTSNPN, CDR2 SVGIG (reference sequence). The CDR3 spells CAQRSGGAYTGELFF. CDR3 sequence (DNA): TGTGCCCAACGAAGCGGGGGGGCATACACCGGGGAGCTGTTTTTT.

The gene calls are TRBV19 and TRBJ2-1, with D perhaps matching TRBD1 (6 bases). Trimming took off 2 bases at V and 4 bases at J, with 18 bases between the two ends. The CDR3 extends over 17 amino acids. CDR1 and CDR2 from the germline V gene are LNHDA and SQIVND (reference sequence). The CDR3 bases are TGTGCCAGTAGTATATTGCGGAAGGGGGAGAGGTACAATGAGCAGTTCTTC. Translating gives CASSILRKGERYNEQFF.

The J gene is TRBJ2-7, the V gene TRBV13; 9 nucleotides agree with TRBD2. After removal of 5 bases from V and 6 bases from J, the junction contained 8 bases not matched to a gene. There are 14 residues in the CDR3. From germline, CDR1 is PRHDT and CDR2 FYEKMQ (reference sequence). The CDR3 coding sequence is TGTGCCAGCAGCCTTCCGGGACTAGCTGCCGAGCAGTACTTC. Translating gives CASSLPGLAAEQYF. Complete variable domain (other parts from reference TRBV13 and TRBJ2-7): AAGVIQSPRHLIKEKRETATLKCYPIPRHDTVYWYQQGPGQDPQFLISFYEKMQSDKGSIPDRFSAQQFSDYHSELNMSSLELGDSALYFCASSLPGLAAEQYFGPGTRLTVT.

The rearrangement joins TRBV7-2 to TRBJ2-2; 7 bases align to TRBD2. The V segment lost 4 bases and the J segment 4 bases; nucleotides outside the gene matches: 6. Germline CDR1 is SGHTA and CDR2 is FQGNSA. The CDR3 has 15 residues. The CDR3 loop is CASSSQGLFTGELFF. CDR3 DNA: TGTGCCAGCAGCTCCCAGGGACTATTCACCGGGGAGCTGTTTTTT.

This chain joins TRBV13 and TRBJ2-7; 8 bases are shared with TRBD1. The CDR3 covers 14 residues. Germline V gene data show CDR1 as PRHDT and CDR2 as FYEKMQ (reference sequence). Losses at the gene ends were 3 bases for V and 5 bases for J; bases not matched to a gene: 6. The CDR3 coding sequence is TGTGCCAGCAGCTTTTGGGACAGGCAAGACGAGCAGTACTTC. This encodes CASSFWDRQDEQYF.

The CDR3: CASSESLGRYNSPLHF. The CDR3 bases are TGTGCCAGCAGTGAATCATTGGGCAGATATAATTCACCCCTCCACTTT. The chain links TRBV25-1 to TRBJ1-6; no reliable D call. Germline V CDR1 and CDR2: MGHDK, SYGVNS. Between the trimmed V and J ends, which lost 1 base and 4 bases, there was a span of 11 bases. The CDR3 length is 16 residues.

The chain couples TRBV5-6 to TRBJ2-1; no definite D call. The CDR3 loop spans 11 amino acids. Per germline, CDR1 SGHDT and CDR2 YYEEEE. Trimming removed 0 bases at V and 9 bases at J, with 4 bases between. The CDR3: CASSLVGEQFF. CDR3 nucleotides: TGTGCCAGCAGCTTGGTGGGTGAGCAGTTCTTC.